The 3 T cell receptor beta chains presented below share a single source sample, sequenced in a study of blood T cell repertoires in COVID-19. Assay: immunoSEQ multiplex PCR; the TCRdb copy retains only in-frame clones and omits some. The profile covers about 90,000 clones, with approximately 80% appearing a single time and 31% taken by the ten largest. Specimen: peripheral blood. The source of these receptors is a woman of 80 years or more with active or convalescent COVID-19.

In this sample, this clone turned up once. This rearrangement joins TRBV12-3 or TRBV12-4 to TRBJ2-3; D call uncertain. The CDR3 runs 12 residues. V dropped 2 bases and J dropped 6 bases, with 6 bases sitting between them. The CDR3 bases are TGTGCCAGCAGTTTACAGTGGGATACGCAGTATTTT. It yields the protein CASSLQWDTQYF.

The chain is built from TRBV4-2 and TRBJ1-2; 8 bases fit TRBD1. CDR3 size: 16 residues. Germline V gene lookup returns CDR1 LGHNA and CDR2 YNFKEQ. Trimming removed 0 bases from V and 8 bases from J; junction bases left unmatched: 11. The CDR3 nucleotides read TGTGCCAGCAGCCAAGATTGGGGACAGGCCACGGGGGGCTACACCTTC. Amino acid sequence: CASSQDWGQATGGYTF.

This clone has just one count. The chain joins TRBV5-4 to TRBJ2-3; TRBD1 agrees at 8 bases. Trimming cost V 7 bases and J 4 bases; bases outside gene matches: 11. Germline V gives CDR1 SGHNT, CDR2 YYREEE (reference sequence). The CDR3 sequence is 15 residues long. The CDR3 sequence: CASSQGDPKADTQYF. As DNA, the CDR3 is TGTGCCAGCTCACAGGGGGACCCAAAGGCAGATACGCAGTATTTT.